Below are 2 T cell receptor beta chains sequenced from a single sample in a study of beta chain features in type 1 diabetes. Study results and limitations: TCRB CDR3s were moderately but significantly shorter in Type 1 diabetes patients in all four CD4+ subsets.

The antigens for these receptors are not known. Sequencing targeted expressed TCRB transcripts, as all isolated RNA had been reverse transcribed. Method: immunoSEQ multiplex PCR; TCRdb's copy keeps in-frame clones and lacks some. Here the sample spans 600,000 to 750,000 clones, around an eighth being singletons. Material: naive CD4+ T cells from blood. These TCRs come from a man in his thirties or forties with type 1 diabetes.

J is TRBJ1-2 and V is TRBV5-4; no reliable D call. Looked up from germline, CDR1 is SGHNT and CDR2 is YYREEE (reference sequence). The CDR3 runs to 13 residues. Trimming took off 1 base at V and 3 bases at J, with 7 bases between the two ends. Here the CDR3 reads CASSLIGDYGYTF. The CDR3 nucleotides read TGTGCCAGCAGCTTGATTGGTGACTATGGCTACACCTTC. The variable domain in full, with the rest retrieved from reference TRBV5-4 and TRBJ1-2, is ETGVTQSPTHLIKTRGQQVTLRCSSQSGHNTVSWYQQALGQGPQFIFQYYREEENGRGNFPPRFSGLQFPNYSSELNVNALELDDSALYLCASSLIGDYGYTFGSGTRLTVV.

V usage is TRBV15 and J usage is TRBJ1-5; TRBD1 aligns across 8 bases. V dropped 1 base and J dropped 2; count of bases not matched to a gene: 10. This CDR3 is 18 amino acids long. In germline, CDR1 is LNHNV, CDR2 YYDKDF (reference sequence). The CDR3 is CATSRAGGSGIGNQPQHF. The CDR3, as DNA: TGTGCCACCAGCAGAGCAGGGGGCAGCGGTATAGGCAATCAGCCCCAGCATTTT.